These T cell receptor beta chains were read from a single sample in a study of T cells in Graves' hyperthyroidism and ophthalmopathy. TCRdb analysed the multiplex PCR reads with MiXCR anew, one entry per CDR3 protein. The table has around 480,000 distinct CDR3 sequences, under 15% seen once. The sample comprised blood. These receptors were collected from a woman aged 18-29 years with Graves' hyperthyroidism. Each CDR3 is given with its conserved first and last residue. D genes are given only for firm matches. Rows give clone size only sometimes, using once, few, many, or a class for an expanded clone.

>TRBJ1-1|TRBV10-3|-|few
CAISESAGRNTEAFF
TGTGCCATCAGTGAGTCCGCAGGGAGGAACACTGAAGCTTTCTTT
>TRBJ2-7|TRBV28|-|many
CASSLRGIAYEQYF
TGTGCCAGCAGTTTAAGGGGGATAGCTTACGAGCAGTACTTC
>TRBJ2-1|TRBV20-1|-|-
CSASHRGDNEQFF
TGCAGTGCTAGCCACCGAGGGGACAATGAGCAGTTCTTC
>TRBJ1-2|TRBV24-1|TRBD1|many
CATRVGQGNYGYTF
TGTGCCACTAGAGTGGGACAGGGGAACTATGGCTACACCTTC
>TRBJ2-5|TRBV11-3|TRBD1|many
CASSLGPGQGEETQYF
TGTGCCAGCAGCTTAGGTCCGGGACAGGGGGAAGAGACCCAGTACTTC
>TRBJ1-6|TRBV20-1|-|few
CSAPFPGSPLHF
TGCAGTGCTCCGTTTCCAGGTTCACCCCTCCACTTT
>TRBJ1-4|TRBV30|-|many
CAWSVGGTNEKLFF
TGTGCCTGGAGTGTAGGGGGTACTAATGAAAAACTGTTTTTT
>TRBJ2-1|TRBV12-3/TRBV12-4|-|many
CATFLRRSSYNEQFF
TGTGCCACCTTCCTGCGGCGGAGCTCCTACAATGAGCAGTTCTTC
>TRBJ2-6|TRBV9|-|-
CASSSPRGFSGANVLTF
TGTGCCAGCAGCTCCCCCCGGGGGTTCTCTGGGGCCAACGTCCTGACTTTC
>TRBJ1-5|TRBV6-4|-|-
CASPRQPQHF
TGTGCCAGCCCCAGACAGCCCCAGCATTTT
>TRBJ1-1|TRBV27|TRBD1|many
CASSSQITGAEAFF
TGTGCCAGCAGTTCCCAGATAACAGGGGCTGAAGCTTTCTTT
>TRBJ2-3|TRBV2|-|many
CARQGLRTDTQYF
TGTGCCAGACAGGGACTACGCACAGATACGCAGTATTTT
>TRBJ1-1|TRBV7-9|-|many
CASSLRTPEAFF
TGTGCCAGCAGCTTAAGGACTCCTGAAGCTTTCTTT
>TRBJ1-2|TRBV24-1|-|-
CATSDLWRNYGYTF
TGTGCCACCAGTGATTTGTGGCGGAACTATGGCTACACCTTC
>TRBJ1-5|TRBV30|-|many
CAWGGRSNQPQHF
TGTGCCTGGGGGGGGAGGAGCAATCAGCCCCAGCATTTT
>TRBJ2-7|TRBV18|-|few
CASSPRGPTGSSYEQYF
TGTGCCAGCTCACCCCGCGGACCCACAGGGTCCTCCTACGAGCAGTACTTC
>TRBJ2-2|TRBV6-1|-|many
CASSYGNLATGELFF
TGTGCCAGCAGTTACGGGAACCTGGCCACCGGGGAGCTGTTTTTT
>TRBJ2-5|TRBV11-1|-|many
CASSLANNQETQYF
TGTGCCAGCAGCTTGGCGAACAACCAAGAGACCCAGTACTTC
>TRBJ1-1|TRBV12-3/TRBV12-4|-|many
CASSLGSHAAMNTEAFF
TGTGCCAGCAGTTTAGGTTCTCACGCGGCCATGAACACTGAAGCTTTCTTT
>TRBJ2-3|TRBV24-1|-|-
CATSDFAGSGTDTQYF
TGTGCCACCAGTGATTTTGCAGGGTCTGGCACAGATACGCAGTATTTT
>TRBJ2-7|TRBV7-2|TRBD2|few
CASSSGWGLGSSEQYF
TGTGCCAGCAGCTCGGGATGGGGACTAGGTTCGTCCGAGCAGTACTTC
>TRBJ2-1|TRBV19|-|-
CASRTRGVLGNEQFF
TGTGCCAGCCGGACTAGGGGGGTTTTGGGCAATGAGCAGTTCTTC
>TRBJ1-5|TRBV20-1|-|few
CSARDPAGGPQHF
TGCAGTGCTAGAGATCCTGCCGGAGGGCCCCAGCATTTT
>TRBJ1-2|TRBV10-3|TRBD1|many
CAISAETGGESNYGYTF
TGTGCCATCAGTGCAGAGACAGGGGGCGAATCCAACTATGGCTACACCTTC
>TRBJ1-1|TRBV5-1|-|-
CASSLDPNSNTEAFF
TGCGCCAGCAGCTTGGATCCGAATTCGAACACTGAAGCTTTCTTT
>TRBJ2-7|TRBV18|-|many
CASSPPDGYEQYF
TGTGCCAGCTCACCACCGGACGGCTACGAGCAGTACTTC
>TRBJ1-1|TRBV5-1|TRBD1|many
CASSLDGGGGGQDTEAFF
TGCGCCAGCAGCTTGGACGGAGGAGGGGGCGGCCAAGACACTGAAGCTTTCTTT
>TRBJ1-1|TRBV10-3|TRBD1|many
CAIRTGATEAFF
TGTGCCATCAGGACAGGGGCCACTGAAGCTTTCTTT
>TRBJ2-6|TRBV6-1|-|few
CATLPRGVGANVLTF
TGTGCCACCCTGCCACGAGGGGTTGGGGCCAACGTCCTGACTTTC
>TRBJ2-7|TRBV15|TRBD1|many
CATSRRTGTSIYEQYF
TGTGCCACCAGCAGGAGGACAGGGACGTCGATCTACGAGCAGTACTTC
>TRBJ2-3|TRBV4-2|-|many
CASSRGLESTDTQYF
TGTGCCAGCAGCCGTGGGCTAGAGAGCACAGATACGCAGTATTTT
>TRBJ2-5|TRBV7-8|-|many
CASANGGALYQETQYF
TGTGCCAGCGCTAACGGTGGGGCCCTGTACCAAGAGACCCAGTACTTC
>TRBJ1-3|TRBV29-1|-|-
CSVEDSRAGNTIYF
TGCAGCGTTGAAGATAGCAGGGCAGGAAACACCATATATTTT
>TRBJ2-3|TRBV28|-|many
CASRSGQTSTDTQYF
TGTGCCAGCAGGTCCGGACAGACTTCCACAGATACGCAGTATTTT
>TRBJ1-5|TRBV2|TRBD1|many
CASSLQGTDQPQHF
TGTGCCAGCAGTTTACAGGGGACAGATCAGCCCCAGCATTTT
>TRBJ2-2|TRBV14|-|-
CASSPRGGWDTGELFF
TGTGCCAGCAGCCCCCGCGGAGGGTGGGACACCGGGGAGCTGTTTTTT
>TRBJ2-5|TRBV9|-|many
CASSVQGYQETQYF
TGTGCCAGCAGCGTCCAGGGGTACCAAGAGACCCAGTACTTC
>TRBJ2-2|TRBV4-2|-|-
CASSQDRGSGTNTGELFF
TGTGCCAGCAGCCAAGATAGGGGAAGCGGAACGAACACCGGGGAGCTGTTTTTT
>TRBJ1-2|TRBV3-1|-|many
CASSPGVRSEGYTF
TGTGCCAGCAGCCCAGGGGTTCGGTCAGAAGGCTACACCTTC
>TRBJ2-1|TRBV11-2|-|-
CASSLDGRVTNEQFF
TGTGCCAGCAGCTTAGACGGGAGAGTCACAAATGAGCAGTTCTTC
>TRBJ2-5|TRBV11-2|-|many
CASSLGQTYQETQYF
TGTGCCAGCAGCTTAGGGCAGACGTACCAAGAGACCCAGTACTTC